These T cell receptor beta chains were read from a single sample in a study of OX40 agonist ivuxolimab in advanced cancers. Profiling relied on immunoSEQ multiplex PCR, and the TCRdb table lists in-frame clones only, not all of them. This table holds roughly 100,000 clones, 90% found once. Sequenced here: CD4+ or CD8+ T cells sorted from blood, sampled in a trial of the OX40 agonist ivuxolimab. Receptors originate from an adult with an advanced solid tumor such as melanoma, head and neck, liver or kidney cancer. CDR3s include the opening cysteine and the closing phenylalanine or tryptophan. The order of the fields is J gene, V gene, D gene, clone size, CDR3 DNA, CDR3 protein. D genes are given only for firm matches. The size field is filled for only some rows; it gives once, few, many or a size class.

j_call: TRBJ1-5; v_call: TRBV27; d_call: -; clone_size: -; cdr3_nt: TGTGCCAGCAGTTTGCTCTTGGGTTCCAATCAGCCCCAGCATTTT; cdr3_aa: CASSLLLGSNQPQHF
j_call: TRBJ1-1; v_call: TRBV14; d_call: -; clone_size: -; cdr3_nt: TGTGCCAGCAGCCTATCTCTGAACACTGAAGCTTTCTTT; cdr3_aa: CASSLSLNTEAFF
j_call: TRBJ2-5; v_call: TRBV14; d_call: -; clone_size: -; cdr3_nt: TGTGCCAGCAGTGTGCGATTGGGAGAGACCCAGTACTTC; cdr3_aa: CASSVRLGETQYF
j_call: TRBJ1-1; v_call: TRBV6-5; d_call: -; clone_size: -; cdr3_nt: TGTACCTCTAAGGCGGGGGTCGCCCCCACTGAAGCTTTCTTT; cdr3_aa: CTSKAGVAPTEAFF
j_call: TRBJ1-5; v_call: TRBV28; d_call: -; clone_size: -; cdr3_nt: TGTGCCAGCAGTTTAAGTTGGGTTCAGCCCCAGCATTTT; cdr3_aa: CASSLSWVQPQHF
j_call: TRBJ2-7; v_call: TRBV5-1; d_call: -; clone_size: -; cdr3_nt: TGCGCCAGCAGTACCACCTTGAGCTCCTACGAGCAGTACTTC; cdr3_aa: CASSTTLSSYEQYF
j_call: TRBJ2-3; v_call: TRBV5-8; d_call: TRBD1; clone_size: -; cdr3_nt: TGTGCCAGCAGCTTAGACAGGGTCACGAATACGCAGTATTTT; cdr3_aa: CASSLDRVTNTQYF
j_call: TRBJ1-5; v_call: TRBV6-1; d_call: -; clone_size: once; cdr3_nt: TGTGCCAGCAGTAGGGACTCCAATCAGCCCCAGCATTTT; cdr3_aa: CASSRDSNQPQHF
j_call: TRBJ2-6; v_call: TRBV19; d_call: -; clone_size: -; cdr3_nt: TGTGCCAGTAGTTCCAGGGTAAAGTATCCGGCAGGGGCCAACGTCCTGACTTTC; cdr3_aa: CASSSRVKYPAGANVLTF
j_call: TRBJ2-2; v_call: TRBV10-3; d_call: -; clone_size: -; cdr3_nt: TGTGCCATCCAAGCAGGGAGCACCGGGGAGCTGTTTTTT; cdr3_aa: CAIQAGSTGELFF
j_call: TRBJ1-4; v_call: TRBV30; d_call: -; clone_size: -; cdr3_nt: TGTGCCTGGAGTAGAAGAAGTGAAAAACTGTTTTTT; cdr3_aa: CAWSRRSEKLFF
j_call: TRBJ2-3; v_call: TRBV27; d_call: -; clone_size: few; cdr3_nt: TGTGCCAGCAGTTTAAATCGGGATACGCAGTATTTT; cdr3_aa: CASSLNRDTQYF
j_call: TRBJ1-1; v_call: TRBV28; d_call: TRBD1; clone_size: -; cdr3_nt: TGTGCCACCTCCGGGACAGTGAACACTGAAGCTTTCTTT; cdr3_aa: CATSGTVNTEAFF
j_call: TRBJ2-2; v_call: TRBV7-3; d_call: -; clone_size: -; cdr3_nt: TGTGCCAGCAGCTTAATGATAAGCGGGGAGCTGTTTTTT; cdr3_aa: CASSLMISGELFF
j_call: TRBJ1-1; v_call: TRBV7-9; d_call: -; clone_size: -; cdr3_nt: TGTGCCAGCAGCTCAAGAGGTCAGGCCCTCATGAACACTGAAGCTTTCTTT; cdr3_aa: CASSSRGQALMNTEAFF
j_call: TRBJ1-6; v_call: TRBV10-3; d_call: -; clone_size: -; cdr3_nt: TGTGCCATCAGTGACAGGGAGGGGAATTCACCCCTCCACTTT; cdr3_aa: CAISDREGNSPLHF
j_call: TRBJ2-2; v_call: TRBV6-1; d_call: -; clone_size: -; cdr3_nt: TGTGCCAGCAGTGGGAACTTAGTCGGCACCGGGGAGCTGTTTTTT; cdr3_aa: CASSGNLVGTGELFF
j_call: TRBJ1-3; v_call: TRBV7-9; d_call: TRBD1; clone_size: -; cdr3_nt: TGTGCCAGCAGCCTAGGAACAGGGGGCGGTGGACACACCATATATTTT; cdr3_aa: CASSLGTGGGGHTIYF
j_call: TRBJ1-4; v_call: TRBV30; d_call: -; clone_size: -; cdr3_nt: TGTGCCTGGAGTGTACTAGGACGGCGTAATGAAAAACTGTTTTTT; cdr3_aa: CAWSVLGRRNEKLFF
j_call: TRBJ2-3; v_call: TRBV7-2; d_call: TRBD1; clone_size: -; cdr3_nt: TGTGCCAGCAGCCCAGGGACAGGGACGCAGTATTTT; cdr3_aa: CASSPGTGTQYF
j_call: TRBJ1-1; v_call: TRBV7-8; d_call: TRBD1; clone_size: -; cdr3_nt: TGTGCCGCAGGGAGAGGACAGGGGGCTTTCCTTGAAGCTTTCTTT; cdr3_aa: CAAGRGQGAFLEAFF
j_call: TRBJ2-3; v_call: TRBV5-1; d_call: -; clone_size: -; cdr3_nt: TGCGCCAGCAGCTTAAGAGGTGATGGCACAGATACGCAGTATTTT; cdr3_aa: CASSLRGDGTDTQYF
j_call: TRBJ2-7; v_call: TRBV19; d_call: TRBD1; clone_size: -; cdr3_nt: TGTGCCAGTAGTATCAAGGGACAGCCAATCTACGAGCAGTACTTC; cdr3_aa: CASSIKGQPIYEQYF
j_call: TRBJ2-1; v_call: TRBV7-9; d_call: -; clone_size: -; cdr3_nt: TGTGCCAGCAGCTTAGGACTATACAATGAGCAGTTCTTC; cdr3_aa: CASSLGLYNEQFF
j_call: TRBJ2-6; v_call: TRBV28; d_call: -; clone_size: -; cdr3_nt: TGTGCCAGCAGGGCCGGGACGTCTGGGGCCAACGTCCTGACTTTC; cdr3_aa: CASRAGTSGANVLTF
j_call: TRBJ1-5; v_call: TRBV28; d_call: -; clone_size: -; cdr3_nt: TGTGCCAGCAGCTCAACCGGGACGGGAGGACAGCCCCAGCATTTT; cdr3_aa: CASSSTGTGGQPQHF
j_call: TRBJ1-2; v_call: TRBV7-8; d_call: -; clone_size: -; cdr3_nt: TGTGCCAGCAGCTTAGGGAGGGGCTACACCTTC; cdr3_aa: CASSLGRGYTF
j_call: TRBJ1-5; v_call: TRBV5-6; d_call: -; clone_size: -; cdr3_nt: TGTGCCAGCAGCTCCCGGGGGATAAATCAGCCCCAGCATTTT; cdr3_aa: CASSSRGINQPQHF
j_call: TRBJ1-4; v_call: TRBV10-3; d_call: TRBD1; clone_size: -; cdr3_nt: TGTGCCATCAGTTCAGACAGGGGTGAAAAACTGTTTTTT; cdr3_aa: CAISSDRGEKLFF
j_call: TRBJ1-3; v_call: TRBV13; d_call: -; clone_size: -; cdr3_nt: TGTGCCAGCAGCTTTCCTTCCTACGGACAGACCCTCCCTGGAAACACCATATATTTT; cdr3_aa: CASSFPSYGQTLPGNTIYF
j_call: TRBJ2-1; v_call: TRBV5-4; d_call: TRBD1; clone_size: -; cdr3_nt: TGTGCCAGCAGCGATCCAGGGGGACAGGGAGAATACAATGAGCAGTTCTTC; cdr3_aa: CASSDPGGQGEYNEQFF
j_call: TRBJ2-3; v_call: TRBV25-1; d_call: TRBD2; clone_size: -; cdr3_nt: TGTGCCAGCAGGTATAGCGGGGGGGCCGCAGATACGCAGTATTTT; cdr3_aa: CASRYSGGAADTQYF
j_call: TRBJ2-7; v_call: TRBV30; d_call: -; clone_size: -; cdr3_nt: TGTGCCTGGAGTAGGGAGCTAGGAGCCTACGAGCAGTACTTC; cdr3_aa: CAWSRELGAYEQYF
j_call: TRBJ2-7; v_call: TRBV7-2; d_call: -; clone_size: -; cdr3_nt: TGTGCCAGCAGCGCCTTTAAAGGGGGCTGGGCGGGGGACCACGAGCAGTACTTC; cdr3_aa: CASSAFKGGWAGDHEQYF
j_call: TRBJ1-1; v_call: TRBV19; d_call: -; clone_size: few; cdr3_nt: TGTGCCAGTAGTCCCGGACAGCGGAACACTGAAGCTTTCTTT; cdr3_aa: CASSPGQRNTEAFF
j_call: TRBJ1-2; v_call: TRBV7-8; d_call: TRBD1; clone_size: -; cdr3_nt: TGTGCCAGCAAAGGGACAGGGCCCCTCTATGGCTACACCTTC; cdr3_aa: CASKGTGPLYGYTF
j_call: TRBJ2-7; v_call: TRBV28; d_call: TRBD1; clone_size: -; cdr3_nt: TGTGCCAGTCCGGCGGCAGGGGGCTCCTACGAGCAGTACTTC; cdr3_aa: CASPAAGGSYEQYF
j_call: TRBJ1-5; v_call: TRBV2; d_call: -; clone_size: -; cdr3_nt: TGTGCCAGCAGGAGGGACATCCGGAGCGCGAGCAATCAGCCCCAGCATTTT; cdr3_aa: CASRRDIRSASNQPQHF
j_call: TRBJ2-4; v_call: TRBV5-4; d_call: TRBD1; clone_size: -; cdr3_nt: TGTGCCAGCAGCTTGACAGGGGGCGCGGACATTCAGTACTTC; cdr3_aa: CASSLTGGADIQYF
j_call: TRBJ2-2; v_call: TRBV19; d_call: -; clone_size: few; cdr3_nt: TGTGCCAGTAGTTCAGATCAGGGAGGCCACGGGGAGCTGTTTTTT; cdr3_aa: CASSSDQGGHGELFF
j_call: TRBJ1-5; v_call: TRBV10-3; d_call: -; clone_size: -; cdr3_nt: TGTGCCATCAACAGGCCTCGTGGACGGGACAATCAGCCCCAGCATTTT; cdr3_aa: CAINRPRGRDNQPQHF
j_call: TRBJ2-7; v_call: TRBV7-2; d_call: -; clone_size: -; cdr3_nt: TGTGCCAGCAGCTTACAACGCGAGCAGTACTTC; cdr3_aa: CASSLQREQYF
j_call: TRBJ2-7; v_call: TRBV5-1; d_call: TRBD1; clone_size: -; cdr3_nt: TGCGCCAGCAGCCAACTCGCGACAGGGGACGAGCAGTACTTC; cdr3_aa: CASSQLATGDEQYF
j_call: TRBJ2-7; v_call: TRBV9; d_call: -; clone_size: -; cdr3_nt: TGTGCCAGCAGCGTAGGGCATCTTACCTACGAGCAGTACTTC; cdr3_aa: CASSVGHLTYEQYF
j_call: TRBJ1-5; v_call: TRBV28; d_call: -; clone_size: -; cdr3_nt: TGTGCCAGCAGTTGGGGGCGGCAGCCCCAGCATTTT; cdr3_aa: CASSWGRQPQHF
j_call: TRBJ1-2; v_call: TRBV5-3; d_call: -; clone_size: -; cdr3_nt: TGTGCCACCACCATGGAGACACTGAGTGGCTACACCTTC; cdr3_aa: CATTMETLSGYTF
j_call: TRBJ1-5; v_call: TRBV6-6; d_call: -; clone_size: -; cdr3_nt: TGTGCCAGCACCGAGGGCGCAGGTCAGCCCCAGCATTTT; cdr3_aa: CASTEGAGQPQHF
j_call: TRBJ1-1; v_call: TRBV5-1; d_call: -; clone_size: -; cdr3_nt: TGCGCCAGCAGCTTGTTGATCTCGGGAGCCACTGAAGCTTTCTTT; cdr3_aa: CASSLLISGATEAFF
j_call: TRBJ1-2; v_call: TRBV5-4; d_call: -; clone_size: -; cdr3_nt: TGTGCCAGCAGCGCAGCGACGGGGGCCTATGGCTACACCTTC; cdr3_aa: CASSAATGAYGYTF
j_call: TRBJ1-1; v_call: TRBV7-9; d_call: TRBD1; clone_size: -; cdr3_nt: TGTGCCAGCAGCTCGGGACAGGGGGCGGGTAACACTGAAGCTTTCTTT; cdr3_aa: CASSSGQGAGNTEAFF
j_call: TRBJ2-3; v_call: TRBV10-2; d_call: TRBD2; clone_size: -; cdr3_nt: TGCGCCAGCGGGGGGGAACTGGCAGATACGCAGTATTTT; cdr3_aa: CASGGELADTQYF
j_call: TRBJ2-2; v_call: TRBV11-3; d_call: TRBD1; clone_size: -; cdr3_nt: TGTGCCAGCAGTCAGGGACAGGGGGCTTCCGGGGAGCTGTTTTTT; cdr3_aa: CASSQGQGASGELFF
j_call: TRBJ2-1; v_call: TRBV14; d_call: TRBD2; clone_size: -; cdr3_nt: TGTGCCAGCAGCCGACTGGCCGGGACTAGCGGGGGGACGTCCTACAATGAGCAGTTCTTC; cdr3_aa: CASSRLAGTSGGTSYNEQFF
j_call: TRBJ2-4; v_call: TRBV19; d_call: TRBD2; clone_size: -; cdr3_nt: TGTGCCAGCACTAAAGAACTAGCGGGCAAAAACATTCAGTACTTC; cdr3_aa: CASTKELAGKNIQYF
j_call: TRBJ2-5; v_call: TRBV7-2; d_call: -; clone_size: -; cdr3_nt: TGTGCCAGCAGCCCCCGGACACCAATCCAGAGGGAGACCCAGTACTTC; cdr3_aa: CASSPRTPIQRETQYF
j_call: TRBJ2-2; v_call: TRBV6-6; d_call: -; clone_size: -; cdr3_nt: TGTGCCAGCAGTCCCTCCGGGGAGCTGTTTTTT; cdr3_aa: CASSPSGELFF
j_call: TRBJ1-1; v_call: TRBV7-8; d_call: TRBD1; clone_size: -; cdr3_nt: TGTGCCAGCAGCGTCACAGGGGGGGGTATCTACACTGAAGCTTTCTTT; cdr3_aa: CASSVTGGGIYTEAFF
j_call: TRBJ2-5; v_call: TRBV10-3; d_call: TRBD1; clone_size: -; cdr3_nt: TGTGCCATCAGCGGACAGGGCGGAGAGACCCAGTACTTC; cdr3_aa: CAISGQGGETQYF
j_call: TRBJ1-5; v_call: TRBV11-2; d_call: -; clone_size: -; cdr3_nt: TGTGCCAGCAGCTTATCGCGGAATCAGCCCCAGCATTTT; cdr3_aa: CASSLSRNQPQHF